The 14 T cell receptor beta chains given below trace back to one sample, sequenced in a study of shared clonotypes between healthy human individuals. Here immunoSEQ multiplex PCR was the method, and the copy in TCRdb shows in-frame clones only, minus some. The sample contains approximately 1.5 million clones, around 98% of which appear only once. The sample consisted of naive CD4+ T cells sorted from blood. Subset denoted: CD45RA+ positively selected. The receptors were sampled from a man aged 25-40 years in good health.

The chain carries TRBV4-3 and TRBJ1-3; 7 bases line up with TRBD1. This CDR3 contains 20 residues. Per germline, CDR1 LGHNA and CDR2 YSLEER. V lost 0 bases to trimming and J lost 0 bases; unmatched junction nucleotides: 14. The CDR3: CASSQDPNSDRANSGNTIYF. The CDR3 DNA sequence: TGCGCCAGCAGCCAAGATCCTAATTCCGACAGGGCGAACTCTGGAAACACCATATATTTT.

CDR3 sequence: CAWNRDKTSGNTIYF. The CDR3 DNA sequence: TGTGCCTGGAACCGGGACAAAACATCTGGAAACACCATATATTTT. V is TRBV30 and J is TRBJ1-3; D is perhaps TRBD1 (6 bases). This CDR3 region has 15 residues. Germline loops: CDR1 GTSNPN, CDR2 SVGIG (reference sequence). Between the trimmed V and J ends, which lost 4 bases and 1 base, there was a span of 14 bases.

CDR3: CASSPAPDEQYF. In DNA form, the CDR3 reads TGTGCCAGCTCACCTGCCCCAGACGAGCAGTACTTC. The rearrangement joins TRBV18 to TRBJ2-7; no definite D call. Germline V lookup: CDR1 KGHSH, CDR2 LQKENI. The V end was cut by 3 bases, the J end by 5 bases, with 8 bases between. The CDR3 has 12 residues.

This chain joins TRBV11-2 and TRBJ2-1; weak D call: TRBD2 (5 bases). Germline-derived CDR1 and CDR2 are SGHAT and FQNNGV. V was pared by 4 bases and J by 4 bases, with 11 bases between. The CDR3 extends over 14 amino acids. Here the CDR3 DNA reads TGTGCCAGCAGCTCCGGGATTGGGTACAATGAGCAGTTCTTC. It codes for CASSSGIGYNEQFF.

This chain links TRBV5-1 with TRBJ2-2; 7 bases are a match to TRBD1. CDR1 SGHRS and CDR2 YFSETQ come from the germline V gene. The CDR3 consists of 14 residues. V gave up 4 bases and J gave up 7 bases; unmatched junction bases: 7. CDR3 sequence (DNA): TGCGCCAGCAGCCGAGCCGACAGGGACGGGGAGCTGTTTTTT. It is translated as CASSRADRDGELFF.

This clone has just one count. The chain is built from TRBV5-5 and TRBJ2-1, with D uncertain. Germline V gives CDR1 SGHKS, CDR2 YYEKEE (reference sequence). The CDR3 extends over 13 amino acids. Trimming removed 7 bases at V and 3 bases at J, with 11 bases between. The CDR3 loop reads CASRIGDYNEQFF. CDR3 nucleotide sequence: TGTGCCAGCCGTATTGGGGACTACAATGAGCAGTTCTTC.

The V and J genes are TRBV4-1 and TRBJ1-4; D gene uncertain. V was trimmed by 1 base and J by 11 bases, leaving 8 bases between them. Germline values: CDR1 MGHRA, CDR2 YSYEKL. The CDR3 is 12 residues long. The CDR3 DNA sequence: TGCGCCAGCAGCCAAGGGCGCGAGAAACTGTTTTTT. Its translation is CASSQGREKLFF.

The chain carries TRBV11-2 and TRBJ2-5, with D perhaps matching TRBD1 (5 bases). The V end was cut by 2 bases, the J end by 2 bases, with 12 bases between. CDR3 size: 15 residues. CDR1 and CDR2 from the germline V gene are SGHAT and FQNNGV. This CDR3 is CASSLRVGLQETQYF. CDR3 coding DNA: TGTGCCAGCAGCTTAAGGGTGGGGCTTCAAGAGACCCAGTACTTC.

V is TRBV2 and J is TRBJ2-5; 11 bases are shared with TRBD2. J lost 3 bases, V lost 3 bases, and 9 bases had no gene match. There are 17 residues in the CDR3. Looked up from germline, CDR1 is SNHLY and CDR2 is FYNNEI. DNA for the CDR3: TGTGCCAGCAGTGATTTAAGACTAGCGGGGAACAAAGAGACCCAGTACTTC. Amino acid sequence: CASSDLRLAGNKETQYF. The variable domain in full, with the rest retrieved from reference TRBV2 and TRBJ2-5, is EPEVTQTPSHQVTQMGQEVILRCVPISNHLYFYWYRQILGQKVEFLVSFYNNEISEKSEIFDDQFSVERPDGSNFTLKIRSTKLEDSAMYFCASSDLRLAGNKETQYFGPGTRLLVL.

The V and J genes are TRBV7-6 and TRBJ2-1; 13 bases match TRBD2. The CDR3 length is 16 residues. The V gene end was trimmed by 1 base and the J gene end by 4 bases; junction bases not matched to a gene: 1. Germline V gene sequence: CDR1 SGHVS, CDR2 FNYEAQ. This CDR3 is CASSLVGLAGYNEQFF. In DNA form, the CDR3 reads TGTGCCAGCAGCTTAGTGGGACTAGCGGGGTACAATGAGCAGTTCTTC.

This clone has a handful of counts. The same CDR3 is also encoded by other DNA sequences in this sample. CDR3 nucleotide sequence: TGTGCCAGCTCACCATTGGACACCGGGGAGCTGTTTTTT. Protein: CASSPLDTGELFF. The V and J genes are TRBV18 and TRBJ2-2; no definite D call. The germline V and J ends were trimmed by 2 bases and 3 bases, with 4 bases remaining between them. The CDR3 sequence is 13 residues long. Germline loops: CDR1 KGHSH, CDR2 LQKENI.

This chain connects TRBV4-2 to TRBJ2-5; D gene unclear. V shed 0 bases and J shed 5 bases, with 10 bases lying between them. The germline CDR1 and CDR2 sequences are LGHNA and YNFKEQ. There are 14 residues in the CDR3. The CDR3 nucleotides read TGTGCCAGCAGCCAAGATCCTAGTCTTGAGACCCAGTACTTC. It yields the protein CASSQDPSLETQYF.

For this clone: Additional DNA sequences in this sample encode the identical CDR3. The chain has TRBV7-8 and TRBJ1-2, with D unclear. The germline V and J ends were trimmed by 1 base and 5 bases, with 8 bases remaining between them. CDR1 is SGHVS and CDR2 is FQNEAQ in the germline V gene. The CDR3 consists of 13 residues. The CDR3 loop reads CASSLGGGYGYTF. The CDR3, as DNA: TGTGCCAGCAGCTTAGGGGGTGGGTATGGCTACACCTTC. Based on the CDR3 plus reference TRBV7-8 and TRBJ1-2, the full variable domain is GAGVSQSPRYKVAKRGQDVALRCDPISGHVSLFWYQQALGQGPEFLTYFQNEAQLDKSGLPSDRFFAERPEGSVSTLKIQRTQQEDSAVYLCASSLGGGYGYTFGSGTRLTVV.

The CDR3, as DNA: TGTGCCAGCAGCGTAGAAGGGACTTACTTCACAGATACGCAGTATTTT. This translates into CASSVEGTYFTDTQYF. This chain joins TRBV9 and TRBJ2-3; a possible D gene is TRBD2 (6 bases). V shed 0 bases and J shed 2 bases, with 13 bases lying between them. The germline V gene encodes CDR1 SGDLS and CDR2 YYNGEE. This CDR3 is 16 amino acids long.